This T cell receptor (beta chain) was captured by sequencing in a study of early T cells in non-severe SARS-CoV-2 infection. Study-wide background: Sequencing of bulk RNA from unsorted whole blood was done, without chain pairing.

The CDR3 totals 14 residues. V was trimmed by 5 bases and J by 1 base, leaving 12 bases between them. Individual cDNA molecules received unique molecular identifiers. TCRdb reanalysed the 5' RACE reads using MiXCR and keeps one entry per CDR3 protein. Counted here are around 58,000 distinct CDR3 sequences, around 8.3% occurring once; the ten biggest clones make up about 11%. The source was whole blood, collected at baseline. The receptor was isolated from an adult who was a healthcare worker with PCR-confirmed SARS-CoV-2 infection or an uninfected control (not recorded which). The chain employs TRBV12-3 or TRBV12-4 and TRBJ2-7; unclear D gene. The DNA for the CDR3 is TGTGCCAGCAGTCCGCGACGGCAATCCTACGAGCAGTACTTC. Translation gives CASSPRRQSYEQYF.